Listed below are T cell receptor beta chains from one sample, sequenced in a study of blood T cell repertoires in COVID-19. Sequencing used immunoSEQ multiplex PCR; TCRdb keeps in-frame clones, though not all of them. The data show 110,000 to 150,000 clones, with 80% to 90% seen just once and approximately 3% held by the top ten. Input material: peripheral blood. The receptors stem from an older woman with active COVID-19. Each CDR3 is given with its conserved first and last residue. Each record gives: V gene, clone size, D gene, J gene, CDR3 protein, CDR3 DNA. A D gene is named only where the DNA matches it firmly. Some rows mark clone size as missing; the rest say once, few, many or name a class of expanded clone.

>TRBV19|NA|TRBD2|TRBJ2-7
CASSITSGSYEQYF
TGTGCCAGTAGTATCACTAGCGGGAGTTACGAGCAGTACTTC
>TRBV6-2/TRBV6-3|NA|NA|TRBJ1-5
CASSYGDSEQPQHF
TGTGCCAGCAGTTACGGTGACAGCGAACAGCCCCAGCATTTT
>TRBV7-3|NA|TRBD2|TRBJ2-3
CASSLQSGRKADTQYF
TGTGCCAGCAGCTTACAGAGCGGGAGAAAGGCAGATACGCAGTATTTT
>TRBV3-1/TRBV3-2|NA|NA|TRBJ1-2
CASSRTDSGYTF
TGTGCCAGCAGCCGGACAGACTCTGGCTACACCTTC
>TRBV30|few|TRBD1|TRBJ2-7
CAWSHRGPSYEQYF
TGTGCCTGGAGTCACAGGGGGCCCTCCTACGAGCAGTACTTC
>TRBV6-6|NA|TRBD2|TRBJ2-1
CASGLAGETNEQFF
TGTGCCAGCGGGCTAGCGGGAGAGACCAATGAGCAGTTCTTC
>TRBV28|NA|NA|TRBJ1-5
CASSFSQGSQPQHF
TGTGCCAGCAGTTTTAGTCAGGGAAGTCAGCCCCAGCATTTT
>TRBV15|NA|TRBD2|TRBJ2-7
CATSRRTSGRVEQYF
TGTGCCACCAGCAGAAGGACTAGCGGGAGGGTTGAGCAGTACTTC
>TRBV3-1/TRBV3-2|NA|NA|TRBJ2-5
CASSRSGGRGSETQYF
TGTGCCAGCAGCCGGTCCGGGGGGCGGGGTTCAGAGACCCAGTACTTC
>TRBV7-3|few|NA|TRBJ2-1
CASSLSASSYNEQFF
TGTGCCAGCAGCTTATCGGCTAGCTCCTACAATGAGCAGTTCTTC
>TRBV9|NA|NA|TRBJ2-7
CASSPGDRLRYEQYF
TGTGCCAGCAGCCCGGGAGACAGACTAAGGTACGAGCAGTACTTC
>TRBV7-2|NA|TRBD1|TRBJ1-5
CASSLGTGNQPQHF
TGTGCCAGCAGCTTAGGGACAGGGAATCAGCCCCAGCATTTT
>TRBV19|NA|NA|TRBJ2-1
CASSIGLMRNEQFF
TGTGCCAGTAGTATCGGCCTCATGCGGAATGAGCAGTTCTTC
>TRBV6-5|NA|TRBD2|TRBJ2-3
CASSYRSTSGRTTQYF
TGTGCCAGCAGTTACAGGTCGACTAGCGGGAGAACTACGCAGTATTTT
>TRBV4-2|NA|TRBD1|TRBJ1-2
CASNNRGNYGYTF
TGTGCCAGCAACAACAGGGGTAACTATGGCTACACCTTC
>TRBV20-1|NA|TRBD2|TRBJ2-1
CSASPGLASNEQFF
TGCAGTGCTAGTCCGGGACTAGCGTCCAATGAGCAGTTCTTC
>TRBV7-9|NA|TRBD2|TRBJ2-5
CASSSTRGETQYF
TGTGCCAGCAGCTCTACGCGGGGGGAGACCCAGTACTTC
>TRBV28|NA|NA|TRBJ2-5
CASNSGTLTETQYF
TGTGCCAGCAACTCAGGGACTTTAACGGAGACCCAGTACTTC
>TRBV28|once|NA|TRBJ1-2
CASSSARRINYGYTF
TGTGCCAGCAGTTCCGCCCGGCGGATTAACTATGGCTACACCTTC
>TRBV3-1/TRBV3-2|NA|NA|TRBJ2-7
CASSQSRVYEQYF
TGTGCCAGCAGCCAAAGCAGGGTCTACGAGCAGTACTTC
>TRBV6-5|NA|NA|TRBJ2-1
CASRSYGNEQFF
TGTGCCAGCAGGAGTTACGGGAATGAGCAGTTCTTC
>TRBV2|few|NA|TRBJ1-2
CASSVEGVDGYTF
TGTGCCAGCAGTGTGGAAGGGGTGGATGGCTACACCTTC
>TRBV14|NA|TRBD2|TRBJ2-5
CASSPPGLAGLGTQYF
TGTGCCAGCAGCCCCCCGGGACTAGCGGGACTCGGGACCCAGTACTTC
>TRBV11-3|NA|NA|TRBJ2-1
CASMSRGGNEQFF
TGTGCCAGCATGTCGAGGGGGGGCAATGAGCAGTTCTTC
>TRBV5-1|NA|TRBD1|TRBJ2-7
CASSFPDRESSEQYF
TGCGCCAGCAGTTTCCCCGACAGGGAAAGTTCCGAGCAGTACTTC
>TRBV10-3|NA|TRBD2|TRBJ2-3
CAIRRLAGETDTQYF
TGTGCCATCAGGCGGCTAGCGGGAGAGACAGATACGCAGTATTTT
>TRBV18|NA|TRBD1|TRBJ1-4
CASSPSRGSGGEKLFF
TGTGCCAGCTCACCATCCAGGGGGTCCGGTGGGGAAAAACTGTTTTTT
>TRBV10-3|NA|NA|TRBJ2-3
CAISASQGRGADTQYF
TGTGCCATCAGTGCGAGTCAGGGTAGGGGCGCAGATACGCAGTATTTT
>TRBV30|NA|NA|TRBJ2-7
CAWSVLWGDEQYF
TGTGCCTGGAGTGTACTTTGGGGGGACGAGCAGTACTTC
>TRBV10-1|once|TRBD2|TRBJ2-7
CASSSRLAGGPSYEQYF
TGCGCCAGCAGTTCCAGGTTAGCGGGAGGGCCGTCCTACGAGCAGTACTTC
>TRBV30|NA|TRBD2|TRBJ2-2
CAWSVLAPNTGELFF
TGTGCCTGGAGTGTACTAGCGCCGAACACCGGGGAGCTGTTTTTT
>TRBV28|NA|TRBD2|TRBJ2-7
CASSPGLAGGPTGYEQYF
TGTGCCAGCAGTCCTGGACTAGCGGGAGGGCCTACTGGGTACGAGCAGTACTTC
>TRBV12-3/TRBV12-4|NA|NA|TRBJ2-7
CASSLGLDYEQYF
TGTGCCAGCAGTTTGGGGCTAGACTACGAGCAGTACTTC